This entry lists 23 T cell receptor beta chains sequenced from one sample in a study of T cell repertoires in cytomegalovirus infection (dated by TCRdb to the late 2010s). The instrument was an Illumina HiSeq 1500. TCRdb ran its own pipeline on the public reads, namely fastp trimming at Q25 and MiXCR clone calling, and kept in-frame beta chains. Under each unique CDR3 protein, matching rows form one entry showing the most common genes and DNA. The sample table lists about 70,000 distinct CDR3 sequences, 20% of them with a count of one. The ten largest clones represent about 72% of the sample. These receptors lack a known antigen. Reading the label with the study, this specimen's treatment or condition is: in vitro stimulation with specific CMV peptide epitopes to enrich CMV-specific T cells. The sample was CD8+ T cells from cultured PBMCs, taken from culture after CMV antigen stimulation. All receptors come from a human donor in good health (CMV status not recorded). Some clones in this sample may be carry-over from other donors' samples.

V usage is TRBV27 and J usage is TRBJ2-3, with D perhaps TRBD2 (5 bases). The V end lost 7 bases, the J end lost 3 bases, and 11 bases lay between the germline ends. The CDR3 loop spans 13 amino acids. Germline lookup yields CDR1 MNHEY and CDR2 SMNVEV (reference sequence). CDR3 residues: CASTPRRTDTQYF. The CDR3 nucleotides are TGTGCCAGCACTCCCAGGAGGACAGATACGCAGTATTTT.

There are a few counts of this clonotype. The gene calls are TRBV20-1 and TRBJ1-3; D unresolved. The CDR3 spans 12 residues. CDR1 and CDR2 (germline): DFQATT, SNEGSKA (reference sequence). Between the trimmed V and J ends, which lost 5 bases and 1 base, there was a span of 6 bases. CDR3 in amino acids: CSARESGNTIYF. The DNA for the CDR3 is TGCAGTGCTCGGGAGTCTGGAAACACCATATATTTT.

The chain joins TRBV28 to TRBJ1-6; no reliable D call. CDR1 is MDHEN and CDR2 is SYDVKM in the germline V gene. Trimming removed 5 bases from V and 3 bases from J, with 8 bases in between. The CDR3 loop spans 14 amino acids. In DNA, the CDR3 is TGTGCCAGCAGTCCGCCCCACTATAATTCACCCCTCCACTTT. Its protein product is CASSPPHYNSPLHF.

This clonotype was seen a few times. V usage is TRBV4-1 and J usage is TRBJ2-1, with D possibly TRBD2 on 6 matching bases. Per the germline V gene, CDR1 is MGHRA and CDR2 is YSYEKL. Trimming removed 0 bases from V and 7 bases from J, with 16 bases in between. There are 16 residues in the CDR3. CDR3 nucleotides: TGCGCCAGCAGCCAAGAGGCGGACTACTCTTGGAATGAGCAGTTCTTC. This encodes CASSQEADYSWNEQFF.

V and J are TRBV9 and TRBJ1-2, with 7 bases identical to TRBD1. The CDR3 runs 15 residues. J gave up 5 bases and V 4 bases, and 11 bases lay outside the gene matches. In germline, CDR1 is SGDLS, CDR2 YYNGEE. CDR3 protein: CASSPRDREVYGYTF. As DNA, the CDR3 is TGTGCCAGCAGCCCCCGTGACAGGGAAGTGTATGGCTACACCTTC.

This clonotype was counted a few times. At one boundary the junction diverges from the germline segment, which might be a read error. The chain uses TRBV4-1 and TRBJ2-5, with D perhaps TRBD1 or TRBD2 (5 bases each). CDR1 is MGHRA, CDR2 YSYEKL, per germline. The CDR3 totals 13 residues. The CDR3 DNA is TGCGCCAGCAGCCAAGATGGGGGAGAGGCCCAGTACTTC. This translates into CASSQDGGEAQYF.

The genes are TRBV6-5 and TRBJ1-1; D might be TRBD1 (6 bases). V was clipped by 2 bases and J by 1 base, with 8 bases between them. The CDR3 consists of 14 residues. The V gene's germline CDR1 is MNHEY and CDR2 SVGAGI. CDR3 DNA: TGTGCCAGCAGTTACAGGGGGGAGAACACTGAAGCTTTCTTT. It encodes CASSYRGENTEAFF.

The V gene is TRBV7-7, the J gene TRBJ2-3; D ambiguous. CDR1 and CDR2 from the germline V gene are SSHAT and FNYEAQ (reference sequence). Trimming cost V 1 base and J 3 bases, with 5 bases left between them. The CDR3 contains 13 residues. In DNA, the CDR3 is TGTGCCAGCAGCTTAGAGGTGACAGATACGCAGTATTTT. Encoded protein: CASSLEVTDTQYF.

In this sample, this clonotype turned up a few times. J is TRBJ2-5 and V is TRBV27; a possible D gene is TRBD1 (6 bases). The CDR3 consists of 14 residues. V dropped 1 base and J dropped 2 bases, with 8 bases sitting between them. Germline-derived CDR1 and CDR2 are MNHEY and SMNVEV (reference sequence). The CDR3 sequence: CASSLYGTQETQYF. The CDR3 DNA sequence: TGTGCCAGCAGTTTATACGGGACACAAGAGACCCAGTACTTC.

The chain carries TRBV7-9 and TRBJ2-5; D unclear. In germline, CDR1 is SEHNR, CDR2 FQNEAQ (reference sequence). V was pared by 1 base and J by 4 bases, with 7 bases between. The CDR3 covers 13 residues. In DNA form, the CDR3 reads TGTGCCAGCAGCTTAGAATCCCGAGAGACCCAGTACTTC. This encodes CASSLESRETQYF.

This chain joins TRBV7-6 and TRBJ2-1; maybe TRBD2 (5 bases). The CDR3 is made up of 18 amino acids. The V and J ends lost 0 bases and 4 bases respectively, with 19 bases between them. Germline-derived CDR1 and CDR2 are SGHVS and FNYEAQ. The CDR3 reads CASSLAPIRGEIYNEQFF. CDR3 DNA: TGTGCCAGCAGCTTAGCGCCCATACGGGGAGAAATTTACAATGAGCAGTTCTTC.

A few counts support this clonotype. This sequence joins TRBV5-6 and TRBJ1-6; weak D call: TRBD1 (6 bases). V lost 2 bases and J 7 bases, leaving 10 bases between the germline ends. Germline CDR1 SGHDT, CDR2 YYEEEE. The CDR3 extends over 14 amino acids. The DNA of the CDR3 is TGTGCCAGCAGCTTCCAGGGGTTGAATTCACCCCTCCACTTT. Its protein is CASSFQGLNSPLHF.

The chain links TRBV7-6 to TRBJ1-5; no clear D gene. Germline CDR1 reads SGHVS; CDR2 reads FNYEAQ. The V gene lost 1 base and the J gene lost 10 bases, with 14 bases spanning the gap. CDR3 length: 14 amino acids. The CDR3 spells CASSLGPAQEPQHF. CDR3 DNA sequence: TGTGCCAGCAGCTTAGGACCAGCGCAAGAACCCCAGCATTTT. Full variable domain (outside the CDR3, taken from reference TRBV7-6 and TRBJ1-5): GAGVSQSPRYKVTKRGQDVALRCDPISGHVSLYWYRQALGQGPEFLTYFNYEAQQDKSGLPNDRFSAERPEGSISTLTIQRTEQRDSAMYRCASSLGPAQEPQHFGDGTRLSIL.

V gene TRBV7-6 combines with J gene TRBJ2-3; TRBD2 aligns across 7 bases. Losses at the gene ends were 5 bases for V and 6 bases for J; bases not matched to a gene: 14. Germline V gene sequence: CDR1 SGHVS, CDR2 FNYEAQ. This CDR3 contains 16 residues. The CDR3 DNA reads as TGTGCCAGCAGCCTCGGACTAGTGGAGAGGTTTGATACGCAGTATTTT. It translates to CASSLGLVERFDTQYF.

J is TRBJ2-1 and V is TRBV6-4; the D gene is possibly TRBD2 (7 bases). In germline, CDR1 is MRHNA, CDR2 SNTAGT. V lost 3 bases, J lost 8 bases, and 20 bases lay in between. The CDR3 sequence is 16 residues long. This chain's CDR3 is CASSDRGGGRFHEQFF. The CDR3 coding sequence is TGTGCCAGCAGTGATCGAGGGGGGGGCCGTTTCCATGAGCAGTTCTTC.

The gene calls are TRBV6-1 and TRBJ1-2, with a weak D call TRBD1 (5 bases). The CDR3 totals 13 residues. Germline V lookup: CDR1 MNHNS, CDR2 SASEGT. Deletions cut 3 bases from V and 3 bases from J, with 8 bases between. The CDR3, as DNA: TGTGCCAGCAGTGATGGGGGATACTATGGCTACACCTTC. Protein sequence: CASSDGGYYGYTF.

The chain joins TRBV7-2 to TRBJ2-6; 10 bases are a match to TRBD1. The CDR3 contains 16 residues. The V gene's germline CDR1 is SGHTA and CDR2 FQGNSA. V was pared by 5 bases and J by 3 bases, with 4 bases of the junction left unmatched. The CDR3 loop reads CASSVDRGVGANVLTF. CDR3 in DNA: TGTGCCAGCAGCGTGGACAGGGGGGTTGGGGCCAACGTCCTGACTTTC.

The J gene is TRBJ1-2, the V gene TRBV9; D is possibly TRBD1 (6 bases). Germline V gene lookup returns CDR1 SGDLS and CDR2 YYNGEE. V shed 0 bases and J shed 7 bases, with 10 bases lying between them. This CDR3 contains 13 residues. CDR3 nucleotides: TGTGCCAGCAGCGTAGTCACAGGGACTGGCTACACCTTC. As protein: CASSVVTGTGYTF.

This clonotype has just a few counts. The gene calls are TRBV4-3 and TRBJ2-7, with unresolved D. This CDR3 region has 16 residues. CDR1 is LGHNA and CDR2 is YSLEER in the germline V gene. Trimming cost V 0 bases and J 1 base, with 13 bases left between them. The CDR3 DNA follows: TGCGCCAGCAGCCAAGAATTTTTGGGCGAATCCTACGAGCAGTACTTC. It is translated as CASSQEFLGESYEQYF.

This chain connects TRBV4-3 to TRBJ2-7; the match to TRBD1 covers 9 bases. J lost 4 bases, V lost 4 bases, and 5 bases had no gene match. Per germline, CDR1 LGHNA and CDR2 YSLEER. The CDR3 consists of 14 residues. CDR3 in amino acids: CASSPGTGKYEQYF. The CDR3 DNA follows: TGCGCCAGCAGCCCCGGGACAGGGAAATACGAGCAGTACTTC.

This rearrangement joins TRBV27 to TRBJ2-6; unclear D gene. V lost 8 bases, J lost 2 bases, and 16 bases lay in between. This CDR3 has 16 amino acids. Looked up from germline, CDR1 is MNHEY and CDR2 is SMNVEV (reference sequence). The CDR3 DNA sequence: TGTGCCAGCGTGCACCAATGGCAGCCTGGGGCCAACGTCCTGACTTTC. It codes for CASVHQWQPGANVLTF.

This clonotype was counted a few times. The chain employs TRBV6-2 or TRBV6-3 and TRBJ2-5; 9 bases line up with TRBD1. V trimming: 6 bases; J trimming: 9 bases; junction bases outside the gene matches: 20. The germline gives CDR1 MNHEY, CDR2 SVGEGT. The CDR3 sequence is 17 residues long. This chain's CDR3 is CASSFATTDRGRTAQYF. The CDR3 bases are TGTGCCAGCAGCTTCGCGACCACGGACAGGGGCAGGACGGCCCAGTACTTC.

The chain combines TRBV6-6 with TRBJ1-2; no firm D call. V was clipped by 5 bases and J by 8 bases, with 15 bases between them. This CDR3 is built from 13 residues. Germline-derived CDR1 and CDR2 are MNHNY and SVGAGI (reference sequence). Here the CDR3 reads CASSGGPAWGYTF. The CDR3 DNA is TGTGCCAGCAGTGGCGGCCCTGCTTGGGGCTACACCTTC.